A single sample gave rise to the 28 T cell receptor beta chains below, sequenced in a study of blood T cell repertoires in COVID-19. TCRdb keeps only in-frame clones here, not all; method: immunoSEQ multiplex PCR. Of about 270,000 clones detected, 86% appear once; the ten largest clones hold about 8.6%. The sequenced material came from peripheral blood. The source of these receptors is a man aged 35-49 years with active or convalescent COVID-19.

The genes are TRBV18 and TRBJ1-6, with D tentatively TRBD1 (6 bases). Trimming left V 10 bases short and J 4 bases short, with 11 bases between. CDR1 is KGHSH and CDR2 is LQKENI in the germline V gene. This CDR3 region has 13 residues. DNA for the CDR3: TGTGCCACCACGACAGGTTATAATTCACCCCTCCACTTT. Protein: CATTTGYNSPLHF.

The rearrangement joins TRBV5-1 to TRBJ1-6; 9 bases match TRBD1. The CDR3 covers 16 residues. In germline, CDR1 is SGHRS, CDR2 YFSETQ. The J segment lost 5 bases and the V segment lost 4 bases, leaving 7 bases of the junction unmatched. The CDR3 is CASSLSGTGNNSPLHF. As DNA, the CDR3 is TGCGCCAGCAGCCTATCCGGGACAGGGAATAATTCACCCCTCCACTTT. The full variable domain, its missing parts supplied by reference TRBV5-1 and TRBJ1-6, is KAGVTQTPRYLIKTRGQQVTLSCSPISGHRSVSWYQQTPGQGLQFLFEYFSETQRNKGNFPGRFSGRQFSNSRSEMNVSTLELGDSALYLCASSLSGTGNNSPLHFGNGTRLTVT.

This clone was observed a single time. CDR3 in amino acids: CASSSPGDRGPWGHF. The CDR3, as DNA: TGTGCCAGCAGTTCCCCCGGGGACAGGGGGCCGTGGGGGCATTTT. The chain couples TRBV6-2 or TRBV6-3 to TRBJ1-5, with TRBD1 matching 12 bases. Germline V lookup: CDR1 MNHEY, CDR2 SVGEGT. With 4 bases clipped from V and 15 bases from J, the junction kept 13 bases outside the gene matches. There are 15 residues in the CDR3.

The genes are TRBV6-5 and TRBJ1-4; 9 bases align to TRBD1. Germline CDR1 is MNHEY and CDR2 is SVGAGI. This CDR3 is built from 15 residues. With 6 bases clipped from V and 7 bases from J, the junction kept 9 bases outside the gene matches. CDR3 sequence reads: CASSATGTGLEKLFF. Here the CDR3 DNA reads TGTGCCAGCAGCGCTACCGGGACAGGGCTTGAAAAACTGTTTTTT.

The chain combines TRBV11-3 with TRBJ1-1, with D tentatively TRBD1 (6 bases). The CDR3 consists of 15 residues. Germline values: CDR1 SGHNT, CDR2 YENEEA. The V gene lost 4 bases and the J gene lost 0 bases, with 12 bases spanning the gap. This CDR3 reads CASSWDNGMNTEAFF. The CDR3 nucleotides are TGTGCCAGCAGCTGGGACAATGGAATGAACACTGAAGCTTTCTTT.

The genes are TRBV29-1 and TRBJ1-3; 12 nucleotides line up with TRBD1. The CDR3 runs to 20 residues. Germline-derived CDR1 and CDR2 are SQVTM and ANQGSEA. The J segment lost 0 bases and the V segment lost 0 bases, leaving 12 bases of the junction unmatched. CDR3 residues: CSVEDWGQGAARSSGNTIYF. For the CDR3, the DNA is TGCAGCGTTGAAGATTGGGGACAGGGGGCGGCCAGGAGCTCTGGAAACACCATATATTTT.

For the CDR3, the DNA is TGCGCCAGCAGTTCGGGACTCCAAGAGACCCAGTACTTC. This codes for CASSSGLQETQYF. The chain combines TRBV10-1 with TRBJ2-5; weak D call: TRBD2 (6 bases). Trimming shortened V by 5 bases and J by 1 base, and 8 bases separated the two germline ends. Germline V lookup: CDR1 WNHNN, CDR2 SYGVQD (reference sequence). This CDR3 is 13 amino acids long.

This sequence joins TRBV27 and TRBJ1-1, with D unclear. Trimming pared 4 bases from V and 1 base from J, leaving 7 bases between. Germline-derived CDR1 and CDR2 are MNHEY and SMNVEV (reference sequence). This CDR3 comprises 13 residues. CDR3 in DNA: TGTGCCAGCAGTTCCATTCAGAACACTGAAGCTTTCTTT. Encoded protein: CASSSIQNTEAFF.

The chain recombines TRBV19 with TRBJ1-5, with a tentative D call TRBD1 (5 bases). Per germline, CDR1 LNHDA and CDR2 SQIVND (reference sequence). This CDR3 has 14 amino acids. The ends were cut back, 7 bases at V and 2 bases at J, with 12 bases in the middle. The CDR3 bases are TGTGCCAGTACCAAAGGAGGGGGCAATCAGCCCCAGCATTTT. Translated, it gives CASTKGGGNQPQHF.

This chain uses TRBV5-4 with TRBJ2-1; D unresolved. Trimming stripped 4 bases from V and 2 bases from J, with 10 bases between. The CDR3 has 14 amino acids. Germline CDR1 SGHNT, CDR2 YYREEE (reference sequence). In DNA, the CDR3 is TGTGCCAGCAGCCGTGGTGAGGCCTACAATGAGCAGTTCTTC. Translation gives CASSRGEAYNEQFF.

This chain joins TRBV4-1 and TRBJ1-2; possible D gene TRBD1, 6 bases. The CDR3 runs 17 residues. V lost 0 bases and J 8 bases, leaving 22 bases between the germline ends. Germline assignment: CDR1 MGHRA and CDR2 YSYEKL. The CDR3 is CASSQERGWRGAGGYTF. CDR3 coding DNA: TGCGCCAGCAGCCAAGAACGGGGTTGGCGGGGGGCAGGAGGCTACACCTTC.

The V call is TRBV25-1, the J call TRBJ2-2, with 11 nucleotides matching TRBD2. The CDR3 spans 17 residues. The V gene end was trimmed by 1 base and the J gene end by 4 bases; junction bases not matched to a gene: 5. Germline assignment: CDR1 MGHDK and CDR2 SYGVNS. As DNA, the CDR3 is TGTGCCAGCAGTGAATTAAGTAGCGGGAGGGGCACCGGGGAGCTGTTTTTT. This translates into CASSELSSGRGTGELFF.

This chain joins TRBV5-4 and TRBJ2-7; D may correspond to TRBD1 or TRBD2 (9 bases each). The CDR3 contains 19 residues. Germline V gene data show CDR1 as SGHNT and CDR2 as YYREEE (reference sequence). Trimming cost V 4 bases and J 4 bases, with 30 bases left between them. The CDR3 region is CASSTGQGHSGSPRYEQYF. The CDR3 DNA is TGTGCCAGCAGCACCGGACAGGGGCATAGCGGGAGCCCGCGGTACGAGCAGTACTTC.

The CDR3 loop is CASSPTEDSKLFF. The CDR3 bases are TGTGCCAGCAGTCCAACGGAAGACTCCAAACTGTTTTTT. The chain couples TRBV12-3 or TRBV12-4 to TRBJ1-4, with D uncertain. The CDR3 spans 13 residues. V dropped 5 bases and J dropped 11 bases, with 15 bases sitting between them.

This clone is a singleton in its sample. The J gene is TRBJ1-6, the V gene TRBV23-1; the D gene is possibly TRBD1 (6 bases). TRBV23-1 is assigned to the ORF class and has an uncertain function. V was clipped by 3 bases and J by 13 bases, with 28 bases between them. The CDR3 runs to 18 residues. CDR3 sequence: CASSHWATGNLQYDPLHF. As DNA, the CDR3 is TGCGCCAGCAGTCATTGGGCGACAGGTAACCTCCAATACGACCCCCTCCACTTT.

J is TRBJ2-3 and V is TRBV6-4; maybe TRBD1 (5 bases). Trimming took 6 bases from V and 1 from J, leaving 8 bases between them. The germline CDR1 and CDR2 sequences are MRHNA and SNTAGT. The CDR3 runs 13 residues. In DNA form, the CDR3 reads TGTGCCAGCAGCCTAGGGGGCACAGATACGCAGTATTTT. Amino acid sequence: CASSLGGTDTQYF.

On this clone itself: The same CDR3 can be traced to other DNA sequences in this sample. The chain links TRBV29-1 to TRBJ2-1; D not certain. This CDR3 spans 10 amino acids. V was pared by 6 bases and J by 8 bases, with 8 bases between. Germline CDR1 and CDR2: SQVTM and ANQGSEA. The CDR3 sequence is CSVRVDEQFF. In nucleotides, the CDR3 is TGCAGCGTACGTGTAGATGAGCAGTTCTTC.

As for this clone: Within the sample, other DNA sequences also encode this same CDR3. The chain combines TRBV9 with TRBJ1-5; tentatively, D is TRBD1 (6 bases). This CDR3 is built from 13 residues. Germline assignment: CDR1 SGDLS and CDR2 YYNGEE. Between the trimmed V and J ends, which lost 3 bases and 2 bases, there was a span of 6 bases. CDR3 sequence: CASSGQGNQPQHF. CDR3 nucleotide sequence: TGTGCCAGCAGCGGACAGGGCAATCAGCCCCAGCATTTT.

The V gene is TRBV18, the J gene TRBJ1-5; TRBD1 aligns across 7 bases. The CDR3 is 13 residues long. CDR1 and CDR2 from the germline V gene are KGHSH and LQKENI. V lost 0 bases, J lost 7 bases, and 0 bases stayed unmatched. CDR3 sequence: CASSPPRGQPQHF. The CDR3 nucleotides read TGTGCCAGCTCACCACCCAGGGGGCAGCCCCAGCATTTT. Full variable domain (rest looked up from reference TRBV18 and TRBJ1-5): NAGVMQNPRHLVRRRGQEARLRCSPMKGHSHVYWYRQLPEEGLKFMVYLQKENIIDESGMPKERFSAEFPKEGPSILRIQQVVRGDSAAYFCASSPPRGQPQHFGDGTRLSIL.

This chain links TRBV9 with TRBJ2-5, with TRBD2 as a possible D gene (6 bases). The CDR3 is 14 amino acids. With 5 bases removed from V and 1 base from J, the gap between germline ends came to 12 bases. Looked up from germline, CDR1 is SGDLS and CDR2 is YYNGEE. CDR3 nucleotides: TGTGCCAGCAGTCGTCGGGGAGGCCAAGAGACCCAGTACTTC. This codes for CASSRRGGQETQYF.

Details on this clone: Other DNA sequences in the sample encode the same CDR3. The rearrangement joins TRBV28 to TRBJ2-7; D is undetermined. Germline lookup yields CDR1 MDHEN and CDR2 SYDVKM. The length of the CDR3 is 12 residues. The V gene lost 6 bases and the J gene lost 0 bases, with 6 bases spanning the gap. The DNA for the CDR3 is TGTGCCAGCAGCTTTAGCTCCTACGAGCAGTACTTC. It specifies CASSFSSYEQYF. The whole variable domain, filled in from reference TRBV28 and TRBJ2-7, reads DVKVTQSSRYLVKRTGEKVFLECVQDMDHENMFWYRQDPGLGLRLIYFSYDVKMKEKGDIPEGYSVSREKKERFSLILESASTNQTSMYLCASSFSSYEQYFGPGTRLTVT.

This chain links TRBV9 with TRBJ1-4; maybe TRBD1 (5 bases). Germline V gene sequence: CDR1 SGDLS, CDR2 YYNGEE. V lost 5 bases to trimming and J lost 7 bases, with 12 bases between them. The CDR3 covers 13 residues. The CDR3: CASRLDICEKLFF. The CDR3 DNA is TGTGCCAGCAGGTTGGACATCTGTGAAAAACTGTTTTTT.

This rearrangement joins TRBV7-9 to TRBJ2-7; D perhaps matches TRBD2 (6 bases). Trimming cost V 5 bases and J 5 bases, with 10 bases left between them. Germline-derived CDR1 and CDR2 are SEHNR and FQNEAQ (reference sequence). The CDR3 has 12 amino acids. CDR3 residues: CASSRGSHEQYF. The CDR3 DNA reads TGTGCCAGCAGCCGGGGGAGCCACGAGCAGTACTTC.

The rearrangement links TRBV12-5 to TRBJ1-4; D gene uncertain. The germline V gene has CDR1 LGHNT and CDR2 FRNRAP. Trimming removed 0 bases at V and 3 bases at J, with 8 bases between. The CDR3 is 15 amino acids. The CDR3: CASGLVNRSNEKLFF. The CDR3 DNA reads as TGTGCTAGTGGTTTGGTGAACAGATCTAATGAAAAACTGTTTTTT.

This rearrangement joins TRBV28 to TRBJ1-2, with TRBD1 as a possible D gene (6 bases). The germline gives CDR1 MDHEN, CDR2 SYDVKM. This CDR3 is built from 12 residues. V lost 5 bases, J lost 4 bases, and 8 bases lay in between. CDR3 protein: CASSTGPYGYTF. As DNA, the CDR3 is TGTGCCAGCAGTACAGGGCCCTATGGCTACACCTTC.

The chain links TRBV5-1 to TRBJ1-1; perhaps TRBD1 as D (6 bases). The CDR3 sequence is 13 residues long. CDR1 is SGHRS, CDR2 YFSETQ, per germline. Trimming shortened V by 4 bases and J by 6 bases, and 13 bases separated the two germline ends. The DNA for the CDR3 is TGCGCCAGCAGCCTAACAGGGTGGTCTGAAGCTTTCTTT. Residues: CASSLTGWSEAFF.

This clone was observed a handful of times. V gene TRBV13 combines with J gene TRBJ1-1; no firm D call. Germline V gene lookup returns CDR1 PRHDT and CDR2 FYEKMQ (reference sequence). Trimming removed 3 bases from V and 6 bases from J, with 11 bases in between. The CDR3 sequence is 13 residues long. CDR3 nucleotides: TGTGCCAGCAGCTTCCGTGATAAGCCTGAAGCTTTCTTT. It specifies CASSFRDKPEAFF.

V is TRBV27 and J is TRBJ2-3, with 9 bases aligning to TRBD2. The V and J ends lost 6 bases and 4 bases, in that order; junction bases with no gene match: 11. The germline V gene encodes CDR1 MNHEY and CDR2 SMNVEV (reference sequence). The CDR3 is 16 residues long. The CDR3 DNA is TGTGCCAGCAGCCTGGGACTAGCTTTGGCGGCAGATACGCAGTATTTT. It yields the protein CASSLGLALAADTQYF.